These 21 T cell receptor beta chains were sequenced from one sample in a study of OX40 agonist ivuxolimab in advanced cancers. Sequencing used immunoSEQ multiplex PCR; TCRdb keeps in-frame clones, though not all of them. The sample shows about 70,000 clones, over 70% of them seen only once. Sequences were derived from CD4+ or CD8+ T cells sorted from blood, sampled in a trial of the OX40 agonist ivuxolimab. The receptors derive from an adult with an advanced solid tumor such as melanoma, head and neck, liver or kidney cancer.

A few counts support this clone. The rearrangement links TRBV5-1 to TRBJ2-5; no firm D call. This CDR3 has 13 residues. Germline assignment: CDR1 SGHRS and CDR2 YFSETQ. Trimming pared 0 bases from V and 5 bases from J, leaving 8 bases between. The CDR3 DNA is TGCGCCAGCAGCTTGGGTTTCGGGGAGACCCAGTACTTC. Its protein is CASSLGFGETQYF.

This clone occurred once. This chain joins TRBV7-9 and TRBJ1-1; D unresolved. Germline-derived CDR1 and CDR2 are SEHNR and FQNEAQ (reference sequence). The CDR3 spans 13 residues. Trimming pared 3 bases from V and 1 base from J, leaving 6 bases between. The CDR3 is CASSLTPNTEAFF. The CDR3, as DNA: TGTGCCAGCAGCTTGACCCCGAACACTGAAGCTTTCTTT.

This sequence joins TRBV27 and TRBJ1-1, with D unclear. The CDR3 covers 15 residues. Deletions cut 5 bases from V and 3 bases from J, with 16 bases between. Looked up from germline, CDR1 is MNHEY and CDR2 is SMNVEV (reference sequence). The CDR3 here is CASSGLSASDTEAFF. The CDR3 DNA sequence: TGTGCCAGCAGTGGGCTTTCGGCGTCGGACACTGAAGCTTTCTTT.

CDR3 residues: CAWRDRGRAEAFF. The CDR3 DNA reads TGTGCCTGGAGGGACAGGGGGCGAGCTGAAGCTTTCTTT. The chain uses TRBV30 and TRBJ1-1, with TRBD1 identical over 11 bases. Germline CDR1 is GTSNPN and CDR2 is SVGIG (reference sequence). V gave up 3 bases and J gave up 6 bases; unmatched junction bases: 3. The CDR3 length is 13 residues.

The rearrangement uses TRBV29-1 and TRBJ2-5; maybe TRBD2 (5 bases). The CDR3 is 12 amino acids. V lost 2 bases, J lost 5 bases, and 9 bases lay in between. The germline CDR1 and CDR2 sequences are SQVTM and ANQGSEA. The CDR3 nucleotides are TGCAGCGTTGAACGGGGTGGGGAGACCCAGTACTTC. Translating gives CSVERGGETQYF.

This chain joins TRBV29-1 and TRBJ1-5; perhaps TRBD1 as D (5 bases). The CDR3 sequence is 12 residues long. V was shortened by 6 bases and J by 4 bases, with 10 bases between the two germline ends. Per germline, CDR1 SQVTM and CDR2 ANQGSEA. The CDR3 is CSVGGVNQPQHF. DNA of the CDR3: TGCAGCGTCGGGGGGGTAAATCAGCCCCAGCATTTT.

The J gene is TRBJ1-6, the V gene TRBV6-5; D may be TRBD1 (6 bases). V shed 6 bases and J shed 11 bases, with 17 bases lying between them. Germline V lookup: CDR1 MNHEY, CDR2 SVGAGI. This CDR3 spans 14 amino acids. The CDR3 loop reads CASSLIGRGAPLHF. CDR3 DNA: TGTGCCAGCAGCCTCATCGGTAGGGGGGCACCCCTCCACTTT.

V and J are TRBV5-1 and TRBJ2-7, with TRBD2 identical over 8 bases. With V trimmed by 0 bases and J by 6 bases, 11 bases remained unmatched. The germline V gene has CDR1 SGHRS and CDR2 YFSETQ. The CDR3 has 16 residues. This chain's CDR3 is CASSLGAGGPPIEQYF. The CDR3 DNA sequence: TGCGCCAGCAGCTTGGGGGCGGGAGGACCCCCCATCGAGCAGTACTTC.

This sequence joins TRBV29-1 and TRBJ1-1; a possible D gene is TRBD1 (5 bases). Germline-derived CDR1 and CDR2 are SQVTM and ANQGSEA. V was cut by 6 bases and J by 0 bases, with 14 bases left in between. The CDR3 has 14 amino acids. The DNA for the CDR3 is TGCAGCGTAGGGGACTCCGCCCTGAACACTGAAGCTTTCTTT. Its protein product is CSVGDSALNTEAFF. Together with reference TRBV29-1 and TRBJ1-1, the CDR3 gives the full variable domain: SAVISQKPSRDICQRGTSLTIQCQVDSQVTMMFWYRQQPGQSLTLIATANQGSEATYESGFVIDKFPISRPNLTFSTLTVSNMSPEDSSIYLCSVGDSALNTEAFFGQGTRLTVV.

This clone has a single count. The J gene is TRBJ1-5, the V gene TRBV6-1; D ambiguous. The V end lost 2 bases, the J end lost 3 bases, and 8 bases lay between the germline ends. The CDR3 length is 14 residues. Germline CDR1 reads MNHNS; CDR2 reads SASEGT. CDR3 nucleotides: TGTGCCAGCAGTGAAACCCGGATCAATCAGCCCCAGCATTTT. This translates into CASSETRINQPQHF.

The gene calls are TRBV28 and TRBJ2-5; 7 positions agree with TRBD2. This CDR3 spans 16 amino acids. From germline, CDR1 is MDHEN and CDR2 SYDVKM. Trimming cost V 3 bases and J 0 bases; bases outside gene matches: 7. CDR3 loop: CASSLSGVNDQETQYF. For the CDR3, the DNA is TGTGCCAGCAGTTTGAGCGGGGTAAATGACCAAGAGACCCAGTACTTC.

The rearrangement uses TRBV4-3 and TRBJ2-7, with 10 bases aligning to TRBD1. V lost 4 bases, J lost 4 bases, and 7 bases stayed unmatched. Germline assignment: CDR1 LGHNA and CDR2 YSLEER. This CDR3 is built from 15 residues. The CDR3 nucleotides are TGCGCCAGCAGCCCGAGACAGGGGGCCGATTACGAGCAGTACTTC. It codes for CASSPRQGADYEQYF.

This clone was seen at least ten times. The chain employs TRBV4-1 and TRBJ2-7; tentatively, D is TRBD1 or TRBD2 (5 bases each). In germline, CDR1 is MGHRA, CDR2 YSYEKL. The V end was cut by 3 bases, the J end by 6 bases, with 21 bases between. This CDR3 is 16 amino acids long. CDR3 in amino acids: CASSHVGGGSSSEQYF. The CDR3 region has the DNA TGCGCCAGCAGCCATGTTGGTGGGGGATCGTCGAGCGAGCAGTACTTC.

The V and J genes are TRBV19 and TRBJ2-5; D is uncertain. Trimming shortened V by 7 bases and J by 7 bases, and 10 bases separated the two germline ends. This CDR3 is 11 amino acids long. Germline CDR1 reads LNHDA; CDR2 reads SQIVND (reference sequence). CDR3 DNA: TGTGCCAGTACCCAAGGTGGGACCCAGTACTTC. Translated, it gives CASTQGGTQYF.

This clone came up a few times. The J gene is TRBJ1-1, the V gene TRBV6-5; D possibly corresponds to TRBD1 (5 bases). The CDR3 is 14 residues long. Per germline, CDR1 MNHEY and CDR2 SVGAGI. The ends were cut back, 2 bases at V and 6 bases at J, with 13 bases in the middle. The CDR3: CASSYQMGGAEAFF. The CDR3 nucleotides read TGTGCCAGCAGTTACCAAATGGGGGGGGCTGAAGCTTTCTTT.

V gene TRBV4-2 combines with J gene TRBJ2-1; no firm D call. CDR3 length: 17 residues. Germline assignment: CDR1 LGHNA and CDR2 YNFKEQ. V was pared by 3 bases and J by 2 bases, with 17 bases between. CDR3 amino acids: CASSQSVLNPTYNEQFF. DNA for the CDR3: TGTGCCAGCAGCCAGAGTGTACTAAACCCGACCTACAATGAGCAGTTCTTC.

V is TRBV5-1 and J is TRBJ2-3; 15 bases match TRBD2. The V and J ends lost 4 bases and 6 bases, in that order; junction bases with no gene match: 6. The CDR3 is made up of 16 amino acids. CDR1 SGHRS and CDR2 YFSETQ come from the germline V gene. CDR3 DNA: TGCGCCAGCAGCCCCGGGACTAGCGGGGGGTTGGATACGCAGTATTTT. It translates to CASSPGTSGGLDTQYF.

The chain uses TRBV5-1 and TRBJ2-1; D is uncertain. Trimming pared 0 bases from V and 1 base from J, leaving 11 bases between. Germline values: CDR1 SGHRS, CDR2 YFSETQ. The CDR3 contains 16 residues. The CDR3 region has the DNA TGCGCCAGCAGCTTGGTCCTGGGGAATTCCTACAATGAGCAGTTCTTC. Residues: CASSLVLGNSYNEQFF. The variable domain in full, with the rest retrieved from reference TRBV5-1 and TRBJ2-1, is KAGVTQTPRYLIKTRGQQVTLSCSPISGHRSVSWYQQTPGQGLQFLFEYFSETQRNKGNFPGRFSGRQFSNSRSEMNVSTLELGDSALYLCASSLVLGNSYNEQFFGPGTRLTVL.

This clone turned up a few times. V is TRBV19 and J is TRBJ2-7, with D possibly matching TRBD1 (5 bases). Germline V gives CDR1 LNHDA, CDR2 SQIVND (reference sequence). The CDR3 spans 17 residues. The V end was cut by 5 bases, the J end by 4 bases, with 24 bases between. CDR3 sequence (DNA): TGTGCCAGTAGTCCAACGCCCCAGGGTACTATATTATACGAGCAGTACTTC. The encoded protein is CASSPTPQGTILYEQYF.

The chain has TRBV5-1 and TRBJ2-3; possibly TRBD1 for D (6 bases). Germline-derived CDR1 and CDR2 are SGHRS and YFSETQ. CDR3 length: 15 residues. The V and J ends lost 4 bases and 0 bases respectively, with 12 bases between them. CDR3 amino acids: CASSLRGTSTDTQYF. CDR3 nucleotides: TGCGCCAGCAGCCTCAGGGGTACTAGCACAGATACGCAGTATTTT.

The chain combines TRBV18 with TRBJ1-1; D uncertain. CDR1 KGHSH and CDR2 LQKENI come from the germline V gene. Trimming removed 4 bases at V and 2 bases at J, with 11 bases between. The CDR3 totals 14 residues. The CDR3 DNA follows: TGTGCCAGCTCACAAACGGACCAAAACACTGAAGCTTTCTTT. It translates to CASSQTDQNTEAFF.